The clone carrying this T cell receptor (beta chain) came up a few times. Its specificity is unknown. This specimen comes from a study of radiation and T cells in renal cell carcinoma. Whole-study context: Nephrectomy followed 15 Gy stereotactic body radiation by 4 weeks.

The CDR3 spans 15 residues. V gave up 0 bases and J gave up 7 bases, with 15 bases separating them. Germline CDR1 is SEHNR and CDR2 is FQNEAQ (reference sequence). Time point reported: blood 2 weeks post-SBRT. The treatment here: 15 Gy SBRT to primary tumor, nephrectomy 4 weeks later. Blood was sampled at baseline, 2 weeks and 4 weeks after SBRT. This renal cell carcinoma was of the clear cell type. Findings of the study overall: From baseline, blood top tumor clonotypes peaked at 2 weeks post-radiation.

Repertoires were generated with immunoSEQ multiplex PCR, while TCRdb's copy carries only in-frame clones and drops some. The repertoire has some 120,000 clones, approximately 90% of them found once; the top ten carry nearly 6%. The specimen comprised blood, sampled from a patient whose treatment included radiotherapy and nephrectomy. The rearrangement uses TRBV7-9 and TRBJ1-2, with TRBD1 as a possible D gene (5 bases). This clonotype originated in a woman in her 70s with renal cell carcinoma. CDR3 amino acids: CASSLAVAGRGGYTF. CDR3 nucleotide sequence: TGTGCCAGCAGCTTAGCGGTGGCAGGGAGAGGTGGCTACACCTTC.